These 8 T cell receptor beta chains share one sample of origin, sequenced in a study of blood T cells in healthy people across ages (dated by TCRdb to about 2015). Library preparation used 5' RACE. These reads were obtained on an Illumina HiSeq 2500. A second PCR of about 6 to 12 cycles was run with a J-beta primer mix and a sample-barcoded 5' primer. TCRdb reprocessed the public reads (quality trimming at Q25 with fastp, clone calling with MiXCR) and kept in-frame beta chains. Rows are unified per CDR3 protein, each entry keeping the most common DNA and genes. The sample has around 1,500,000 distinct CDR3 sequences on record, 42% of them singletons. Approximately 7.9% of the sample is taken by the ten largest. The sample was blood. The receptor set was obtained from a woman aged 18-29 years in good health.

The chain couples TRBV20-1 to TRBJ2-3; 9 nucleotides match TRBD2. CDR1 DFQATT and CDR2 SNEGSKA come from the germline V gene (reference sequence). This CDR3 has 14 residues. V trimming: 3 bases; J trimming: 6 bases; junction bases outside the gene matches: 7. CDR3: CSARGLAPPDTQYF. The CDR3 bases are TGCAGTGCTAGGGGACTAGCCCCGCCGGATACGCAGTATTTT.

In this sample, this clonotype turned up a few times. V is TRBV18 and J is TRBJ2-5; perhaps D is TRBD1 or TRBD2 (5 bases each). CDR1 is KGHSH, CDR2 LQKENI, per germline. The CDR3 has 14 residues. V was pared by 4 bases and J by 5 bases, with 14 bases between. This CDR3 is CASSLSGTGETQYF. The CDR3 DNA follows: TGTGCCAGCTCACTCTCCGGGACGGGGGAGACCCAGTACTTC. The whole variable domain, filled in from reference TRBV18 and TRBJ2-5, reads NAGVMQNPRHLVRRRGQEARLRCSPMKGHSHVYWYRQLPEEGLKFMVYLQKENIIDESGMPKERFSAEFPKEGPSILRIQQVVRGDSAAYFCASSLSGTGETQYFGPGTRLLVL.

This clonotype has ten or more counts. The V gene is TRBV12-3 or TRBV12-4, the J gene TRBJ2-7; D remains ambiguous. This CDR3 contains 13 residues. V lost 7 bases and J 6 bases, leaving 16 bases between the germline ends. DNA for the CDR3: TGTGCCAGCACCGTACTACTCGAGGCCGAGCAGTACTTC. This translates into CASTVLLEAEQYF.

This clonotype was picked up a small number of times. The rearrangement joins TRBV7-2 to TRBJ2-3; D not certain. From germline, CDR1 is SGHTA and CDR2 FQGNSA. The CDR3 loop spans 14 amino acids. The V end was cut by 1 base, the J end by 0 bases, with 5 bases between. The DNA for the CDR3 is TGTGCCAGCAGCTTAGATATTAGCACAGATACGCAGTATTTT. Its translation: CASSLDISTDTQYF.

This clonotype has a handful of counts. CDR3 bases: TGCAGTGCAACTAACAGGCGCTCTGGGGCCAACGTCCTGACTTTC. Its protein product is CSATNRRSGANVLTF. The V gene is TRBV20-1, the J gene TRBJ2-6; tentative D call: TRBD1 (5 bases). The ends were cut back, 6 bases at V and 0 bases at J, with 12 bases in the middle. The CDR3 extends over 15 amino acids. Germline CDR1 and CDR2: DFQATT and SNEGSKA (reference sequence).

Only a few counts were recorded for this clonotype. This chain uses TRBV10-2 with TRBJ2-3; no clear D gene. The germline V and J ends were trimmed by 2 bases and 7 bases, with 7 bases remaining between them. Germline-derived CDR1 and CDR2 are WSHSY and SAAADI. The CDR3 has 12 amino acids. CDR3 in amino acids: CASSEDLYTQYF. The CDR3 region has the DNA TGCGCCAGCAGTGAGGACTTGTATACGCAGTATTTT.

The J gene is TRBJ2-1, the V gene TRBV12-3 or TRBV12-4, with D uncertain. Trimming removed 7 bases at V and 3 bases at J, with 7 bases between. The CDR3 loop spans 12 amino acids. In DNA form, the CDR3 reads TGTGCCAGCAAAAGTTTCTACAATGAGCAGTTCTTC. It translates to CASKSFYNEQFF.

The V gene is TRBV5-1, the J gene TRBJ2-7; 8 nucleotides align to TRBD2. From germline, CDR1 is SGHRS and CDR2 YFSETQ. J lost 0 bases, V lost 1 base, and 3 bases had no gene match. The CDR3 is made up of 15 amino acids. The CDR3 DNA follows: TGCGCCAGCAGCTTGAGAGCGGGGGCCTCCTACGAGCAGTACTTC. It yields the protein CASSLRAGASYEQYF.